Presented here are 18 T cell receptor beta chains from one specimen sequenced in a study of regulatory T cells. The primer mix had 52 TRBV and 13 TRBJ primers. The method was immunoSEQ multiplex PCR; TCRdb's version includes in-frame clones alone and lacks a portion of them. Of about 20,000 clones in the sample, 93% are singletons; the top ten hold 3.5%. Sequenced material: CD8+ T cells sorted from blood. The receptors were gathered from a child aged 2 to 10 with CD3G deficiency.

This rearrangement joins TRBV6-1 to TRBJ2-7; D uncertain. Deletions cut 3 bases from V and 6 bases from J, with 12 bases between. The CDR3 is 13 residues long. Germline V gene data show CDR1 as MNHNS and CDR2 as SASEGT. As DNA, the CDR3 is TGTGCCAGCAGTGAGATGACATTCGCCGAGCAGTACTTC. Protein sequence: CASSEMTFAEQYF.

This CDR3 is CASSLGLAGYEQYF. CDR3 DNA: TGTGCCAGCAGCTTGGGACTAGCGGGTTACGAGCAGTACTTC. This rearrangement joins TRBV7-8 to TRBJ2-7, with 12 bases that match TRBD2. This CDR3 is 14 amino acids long. With 3 bases clipped from V and 4 bases from J, the junction kept 1 base outside the gene matches. Germline CDR1 and CDR2: SGHVS and FQNEAQ.

The chain employs TRBV6-6 and TRBJ2-2; the D is unclear. CDR1 is MNHNY, CDR2 SVGAGI, per germline (reference sequence). With 2 bases removed from V and 4 bases from J, the gap between germline ends came to 8 bases. This CDR3 region has 14 residues. The CDR3 loop is CASSYQPFTGELFF. CDR3 nucleotides: TGTGCCAGCAGTTACCAGCCTTTCACCGGGGAGCTGTTTTTT.

This clone was observed once. V and J are TRBV7-2 and TRBJ2-7; D perhaps matches TRBD1 (6 bases). Deletions cut 5 bases from V and 5 bases from J, with 13 bases between. The CDR3 spans 13 residues. Germline V CDR1 and CDR2: SGHTA, FQGNSA. CDR3 sequence: CASSRTGFNEQYF. CDR3 DNA sequence: TGTGCCAGCAGCCGTACAGGGTTCAACGAGCAGTACTTC. Using reference TRBV7-2 and TRBJ2-7 for the parts outside the CDR3, the full variable domain is GAGVSQSPSNKVTEKGKDVELRCDPISGHTALYWYRQSLGQGLEFLIYFQGNSAPDKSGLPSDRFSAERTGGSVSTLTIQRTQQEDSAVYLCASSRTGFNEQYFGPGTRLTVT.

The CDR3 DNA sequence: TGTGCCATCAGTGACCCCTCCAGCGGGAGGGCGGGTGAGCAGTTCTTC. As protein: CAISDPSSGRAGEQFF. V gene TRBV10-3 combines with J gene TRBJ2-1; 10 bases align to TRBD2. The CDR3 has 16 residues. V was pared by 3 bases and J by 9 bases, with 11 bases of the junction left unmatched. Germline loops: CDR1 ENHRY, CDR2 SYGVKD.

The chain is built from TRBV27 and TRBJ2-7; possibly TRBD2 for D (5 bases). V lost 4 bases and J 3 bases, leaving 10 bases between the germline ends. The germline CDR1 and CDR2 sequences are MNHEY and SMNVEV (reference sequence). The CDR3 loop spans 13 amino acids. As DNA, the CDR3 is TGTGCCAGCAGTTATTTGGCGGGCTACGAGCAGTACTTC. Translating gives CASSYLAGYEQYF.

The chain has TRBV11-2 and TRBJ2-7; D perhaps matches TRBD2 (6 bases). Germline lookup yields CDR1 SGHAT and CDR2 FQNNGV. This CDR3 comprises 18 residues. The ends were cut back, 2 bases at V and 3 bases at J, with 23 bases in the middle. In DNA form, the CDR3 reads TGTGCCAGCAGCTTAAATCCGTTTGGCGGGGAGAAAGGCTACGAGCAGTACTTC. Protein sequence: CASSLNPFGGEKGYEQYF.

The V and J genes are TRBV28 and TRBJ2-7; maybe TRBD1 (6 bases). CDR3 length: 14 residues. The germline V gene has CDR1 MDHEN and CDR2 SYDVKM. Trimming removed 5 bases at V and 3 bases at J, with 14 bases between. The CDR3 DNA reads TGTGCCAGCAGTCCCGGGACATCCGACTACGAGCAGTACTTC. This codes for CASSPGTSDYEQYF.

This chain joins TRBV6-1 and TRBJ2-7, with D perhaps TRBD2 (6 bases). With 2 bases removed from V and 3 bases from J, the gap between germline ends came to 11 bases. The CDR3 has 14 residues. Germline loops: CDR1 MNHNS, CDR2 SASEGT. The CDR3 protein is CASSESSGVYEQYF. DNA for the CDR3: TGTGCCAGCAGTGAAAGCTCGGGGGTCTACGAGCAGTACTTC.

V and J are TRBV21-1 and TRBJ1-4. TRBV21-1 is termed a pseudogene. CDR3 size: 17 residues. This CDR3 is CASSQMLKFATNEKLFF. The CDR3 DNA sequence: TGTGCCAGCAGCCAAATGCTAAAATTTGCAACTAATGAAAAACTGTTTTTT.

With respect to this clone: The sample carries other DNA sequences with the same CDR3. The chain has TRBV27 and TRBJ2-1; D perhaps matches TRBD2 (5 bases). Germline V lookup: CDR1 MNHEY, CDR2 SMNVEV (reference sequence). V was pared by 6 bases and J by 0 bases, with 9 bases between. This CDR3 spans 14 amino acids. This CDR3 reads CASSLGSSYNEQFF. CDR3 nucleotide sequence: TGTGCCAGCAGCCTAGGGAGCTCCTACAATGAGCAGTTCTTC.

CDR3 coding DNA: TGTGCCAGCAGTGAAACGGCTCAGAGAGCTAACTATGGCTACACCTTC. Translated, it gives CASSETAQRANYGYTF. The chain links TRBV6-1 to TRBJ1-2; D is ambiguous. The length of the CDR3 is 16 residues. V lost 2 bases and J lost 0, with 13 bases in between. CDR1 MNHNS and CDR2 SASEGT come from the germline V gene.

The chain combines TRBV28 with TRBJ2-7; 10 nucleotides align to TRBD2. Per germline, CDR1 MDHEN and CDR2 SYDVKM. CDR3 length equals 16 residues. The trim removed 3 bases at V and 7 bases at J, leaving 12 bases unmatched. CDR3 protein: CASSFMTSGPLGEQYF. The CDR3 region has the DNA TGTGCCAGCAGTTTTATGACTAGCGGGCCCCTAGGGGAGCAGTACTTC.

V and J are TRBV7-9 and TRBJ2-3; 9 bases are shared with TRBD2. The trim removed 11 bases at V and 2 bases at J, leaving 11 bases unmatched. Looked up from germline, CDR1 is SEHNR and CDR2 is FQNEAQ (reference sequence). The CDR3 runs 15 residues. The CDR3, as DNA: TGTGCCGTTAGCGCGGGAGGGAAGGCCACAGATACGCAGTATTTT. It yields the protein CAVSAGGKATDTQYF. Complete variable domain (other parts from reference TRBV7-9 and TRBJ2-3): DTGVSQNPRHKITKRGQNVTFRCDPISEHNRLYWYRQTLGQGPEFLTYFQNEAQLEKSRLLSDRFSAERPKGSFSTLEIQRTEQGDSAMYLCAVSAGGKATDTQYFGPGTRLTVL.

The gene calls are TRBV28 and TRBJ2-7; D is perhaps TRBD1 or TRBD2 (6 bases each). Per the germline V gene, CDR1 is MDHEN and CDR2 is SYDVKM. The V gene lost 6 bases and the J gene lost 7 bases, with 16 bases spanning the gap. The CDR3 length is 13 residues. The CDR3 DNA is TGTGCCAGCAGCCCTGGAGGGGGAGGAGAGCAGTACTTC. This gives the protein CASSPGGGGEQYF.

This clone has only one observation. The J gene is TRBJ1-4, the V gene TRBV6-1; tentative D call: TRBD1 (6 bases). The germline V and J ends were trimmed by 3 bases and 6 bases, with 17 bases remaining between them. The germline V gene encodes CDR1 MNHNS and CDR2 SASEGT. The length of the CDR3 is 16 residues. The chain's CDR3 is CASSEVGGEMDEKLFF. The CDR3 DNA follows: TGTGCCAGCAGTGAGGTGGGGGGCGAAATGGATGAAAAACTGTTTTTT.

This CDR3 reads CASSLTSGTYNEQFF. As DNA, the CDR3 is TGTGCCAGCAGCTTAACTAGCGGGACCTACAATGAGCAGTTCTTC. The chain carries TRBV7-8 and TRBJ2-1; TRBD2 matches 10 bases. In germline, CDR1 is SGHVS, CDR2 FQNEAQ. The V segment lost 2 bases and the J segment 2 bases; nucleotides outside the gene matches: 0. The CDR3 contains 15 residues.

The chain's CDR3 is CASSLASGGTYEQYF. The CDR3 bases are TGCGCCAGCAGCTTGGCGTCAGGGGGAACCTACGAGCAGTACTTC. This chain joins TRBV5-1 and TRBJ2-7, with 7 bases aligning to TRBD1. Unmatched junction bases numbered 5, after V lost 0 bases and J lost 2 bases. The CDR3 is 15 residues long. Germline V lookup: CDR1 SGHRS, CDR2 YFSETQ.